Listed below are T cell receptor beta chains from one sample, sequenced in a study of blood T cell repertoires in COVID-19. The repertoire was sequenced with immunoSEQ multiplex PCR; TCRdb's copy has only in-frame clones and lacks some. The sample shows approximately 500,000 clones, 75% to 90% of them seen only once. Material for sequencing was peripheral blood. These receptors all stem from a human donor in a cohort sampled during active COVID-19. CDR3s include the opening cysteine and the closing phenylalanine or tryptophan. The D gene is left open where the match is weak. The size entry is marked missing in some rows and otherwise reads once, few, many or a size class.

size: -
D: -
V: TRBV30
J: TRBJ1-1
DNA: TGTGCCTGGAGAAGAGTGAACACTGAAGCTTTCTTT
CDR3: CAWRRVNTEAFF

size: -
D: -
V: TRBV30
J: TRBJ2-2
DNA: TGTGCCTCCCTCCGGAGGGTGAACACCGGGGAGCTGTTTTTT
CDR3: CASLRRVNTGELFF

size: -
D: TRBD1
V: TRBV11-3
J: TRBJ2-5
DNA: TGTGCCAGCAGCTTAGGGACAGGGTCTGGGGAGACCCAGTACTTC
CDR3: CASSLGTGSGETQYF

size: -
D: -
V: TRBV19
J: TRBJ1-1
DNA: TGTGCCAGTAGCGAAAGACACAGGGCCACTGAAGCTTTCTTT
CDR3: CASSERHRATEAFF

size: -
D: -
V: TRBV10-3
J: TRBJ1-1
DNA: TGTGCCATCAGAAAAGAACGGCGGGAGGACACTGAAGCTTTCTTT
CDR3: CAIRKERREDTEAFF

size: -
D: TRBD2
V: TRBV27
J: TRBJ2-1
DNA: TGTGCCAGCAAAGTTACGGGAGGACTGTACAATGAGCAGTTCTTC
CDR3: CASKVTGGLYNEQFF

size: -
D: -
V: TRBV30
J: TRBJ1-2
DNA: TGTGCCTGGGGGGAGACAGGCGGCTACACCTTC
CDR3: CAWGETGGYTF

size: -
D: -
V: TRBV2
J: TRBJ1-6
DNA: TGTGCCAGCAGGGACGACAGGCGGTCCCTCCACTTT
CDR3: CASRDDRRSLHF

size: once
D: TRBD2
V: TRBV5-4
J: TRBJ2-1
DNA: TGTGCCAGCAGCCGGACTAGCGGGAGCTACAATGAGCAGTTCTTC
CDR3: CASSRTSGSYNEQFF

size: -
D: -
V: TRBV6-1
J: TRBJ1-4
DNA: TGTGCCAGCAGTGAAGGTGCGGGGTTAAATGAAAAACTGTTTTTT
CDR3: CASSEGAGLNEKLFF

size: -
D: TRBD2
V: TRBV9
J: TRBJ2-1
DNA: TGTGCCAGCAGCGTACCCCCTAGCGGGATAGACAATGAGCAGTTCTTC
CDR3: CASSVPPSGIDNEQFF

size: once
D: TRBD1
V: TRBV4-2
J: TRBJ2-4
DNA: TGTGCCAGCAGCCCAACGACAGGGGATGTAGCCAAAAACATTCAGTACTTC
CDR3: CASSPTTGDVAKNIQYF

size: -
D: -
V: TRBV3-1/TRBV3-2
J: TRBJ2-7
DNA: TGTGCCAGCAGCCAACTAGTGGGAGGAAACGAGCAGTACTTC
CDR3: CASSQLVGGNEQYF

size: -
D: TRBD1
V: TRBV4-2
J: TRBJ2-5
DNA: TGTGCCAGCGGGACAGGGTACCAAGAGACCCAGTACTTC
CDR3: CASGTGYQETQYF

size: -
D: TRBD1
V: TRBV5-1
J: TRBJ1-3
DNA: TGCGCCAGCAGCTTGGGGGACAGACTTGGAGGAAACACCATATATTTT
CDR3: CASSLGDRLGGNTIYF

size: -
D: -
V: TRBV2
J: TRBJ2-3
DNA: TGTGCCAGCATACAGGCCAGCACAGATACGCAGTATTTT
CDR3: CASIQASTDTQYF

size: -
D: TRBD1
V: TRBV28
J: TRBJ2-7
DNA: TGTGCCAGCAGATTACTAAAGGGACAGGGTCCGGGAGAGCAGTACTTC
CDR3: CASRLLKGQGPGEQYF

size: -
D: TRBD2
V: TRBV6-6
J: TRBJ2-1
DNA: TGTGCCAGCAGTTACGGCGGGACTAGCGGGAGAAATGAGCAGTTCTTC
CDR3: CASSYGGTSGRNEQFF

size: -
D: TRBD1
V: TRBV3-1/TRBV3-2
J: TRBJ1-6
DNA: TGTGCCAGCAGCCTAAGTGCGGGACAGGGGAATTCACCCCTCCACTTT
CDR3: CASSLSAGQGNSPLHF

size: few
D: TRBD1
V: TRBV5-1
J: TRBJ1-1
DNA: TGCGCCAGCAGCTTGGCTGGGGACAGCCTGAACACTGAAGCTTTCTTT
CDR3: CASSLAGDSLNTEAFF

size: -
D: -
V: TRBV28
J: TRBJ1-1
DNA: TGTGCCAGCAGATCGGACAGCCTTGAAGCTTTCTTT
CDR3: CASRSDSLEAFF

size: -
D: -
V: TRBV19
J: TRBJ2-5
DNA: TGTGCCAGTAGTAAGGGAGACGGATGGGAGACCCAGTACTTC
CDR3: CASSKGDGWETQYF

size: few
D: TRBD1
V: TRBV5-4
J: TRBJ2-2
DNA: TGTGCCAGCAGCTGGGACAGGGCGAACACCGGGGAGCTGTTTTTT
CDR3: CASSWDRANTGELFF

size: -
D: TRBD2
V: TRBV15
J: TRBJ2-7
DNA: TGTGCCACCAGCAGAGCGCTAGCGGGAGTGGATGAGCAGTACTTC
CDR3: CATSRALAGVDEQYF

size: -
D: TRBD2
V: TRBV5-4
J: TRBJ2-1
DNA: TGTGCCAGCAGCTTTCCGGCGGGAGCGGACTACAATGAGCAGTTCTTC
CDR3: CASSFPAGADYNEQFF

size: -
D: TRBD2
V: TRBV7-9
J: TRBJ2-7
DNA: TGTGCCAGCAGCCTGATAGCCGACTGGCGGGGGGCCTACGAGCAGTACTTC
CDR3: CASSLIADWRGAYEQYF

size: -
D: TRBD1
V: TRBV5-6
J: TRBJ2-1
DNA: TGTGCCAGCAGCTTGGTATGGGTAGGGACAGCTAATGAGCAGTTCTTC
CDR3: CASSLVWVGTANEQFF

size: few
D: -
V: TRBV2
J: TRBJ1-5
DNA: TGTGCCAGTGGGGGACTGTTCAATCAGCCCCAGCATTTT
CDR3: CASGGLFNQPQHF

size: once
D: TRBD1
V: TRBV5-1
J: TRBJ2-1
DNA: TGCGCCAGCACGCTGGGACAGACCAACAATGAGCAGTTCTTC
CDR3: CASTLGQTNNEQFF

size: -
D: -
V: TRBV7-3
J: TRBJ2-2
DNA: TGTGCCAGCAGCTCCACCCCTATGGCAGGGATCGGCGGGGAGCTGTTTTTT
CDR3: CASSSTPMAGIGGELFF

size: -
D: -
V: TRBV27
J: TRBJ1-1
DNA: TGTGCCAGCAGTTTAGGGGAGAAGCTTGAAGCTTTCTTT
CDR3: CASSLGEKLEAFF

size: -
D: -
V: TRBV6-5
J: TRBJ1-6
DNA: TGTGCCAGCAGTTACCTCCGGCCCCCGGAGGGACCCCTCCACTTT
CDR3: CASSYLRPPEGPLHF

size: -
D: TRBD2
V: TRBV5-8
J: TRBJ2-1
DNA: TGTGCCAGCAGCTTTACCGGGACTAGCGGTTTCGATGAGCAGTTCTTC
CDR3: CASSFTGTSGFDEQFF

size: -
D: TRBD2
V: TRBV29-1
J: TRBJ2-3
DNA: TGCAGCGTCCGACGACTAGCGGGAGCAATAGGAGATACGCAGTATTTT
CDR3: CSVRRLAGAIGDTQYF

size: -
D: -
V: TRBV28
J: TRBJ1-2
DNA: TGTGCCAGCACGGCCGGGGGGCGAGTCTATGGCTACACCTTC
CDR3: CASTAGGRVYGYTF

size: -
D: -
V: TRBV21-1
J: TRBJ1-3
DNA: TGTGCCAGCAGCACCCTAAGAGACAGGAGCTCTGGAAACACCATATATTTT
CDR3: CASSTLRDRSSGNTIYF

size: -
D: -
V: TRBV7-2
J: TRBJ2-2
DNA: TGTGCCAGCAGTTCTCAGGGAACCGGGGAGCTGTTTTTT
CDR3: CASSSQGTGELFF

size: -
D: TRBD1
V: TRBV9
J: TRBJ2-1
DNA: TGTGCCAGCAGCGTAGGAGGCGGGACAGGGAATGAGCAGTTCTTC
CDR3: CASSVGGGTGNEQFF

size: -
D: -
V: TRBV6-5
J: TRBJ2-7
DNA: TGTGCCAGCAGTCCCAGCGGGCTACCCTACGAGCAGTACTTC
CDR3: CASSPSGLPYEQYF

size: -
D: TRBD2
V: TRBV5-1
J: TRBJ2-7
DNA: TGCGCCAGCAGCTTGTTAGGGACTAGCGACCGGGCGTACTTC
CDR3: CASSLLGTSDRAYF

size: -
D: TRBD1
V: TRBV24-1
J: TRBJ2-7
DNA: TGTGCCACCAGTGACACTTGGGACAGCCCCTACGAGCAGTACTTC
CDR3: CATSDTWDSPYEQYF

size: -
D: -
V: TRBV7-9
J: TRBJ1-4
DNA: TGTGCCAGCAGCTTACTGGGGGCCAATGAAAAACTGTTTTTT
CDR3: CASSLLGANEKLFF

size: -
D: -
V: TRBV6-2/TRBV6-3
J: TRBJ2-1
DNA: TGTGCCAGCAGTTACCATGGACAAAGCTACAATGAGCAGTTCTTC
CDR3: CASSYHGQSYNEQFF

size: -
D: TRBD1
V: TRBV3-1/TRBV3-2
J: TRBJ1-5
DNA: TGTGCCAGCAGCCAAGCCGGGACAGGGGGACAGCCCCAGCATTTT
CDR3: CASSQAGTGGQPQHF

size: -
D: -
V: TRBV6-2/TRBV6-3
J: TRBJ2-7
DNA: TGTGCCAGCAGTTACGGCCCAGGGGCCTACGAGCAGTACTTC
CDR3: CASSYGPGAYEQYF

size: -
D: TRBD2
V: TRBV10-3
J: TRBJ2-1
DNA: TGTGCCATCAGTGGCGGACTAGCGGGAGGGCGCCCGACCAGGAACAATGAGCAGTTCTTC
CDR3: CAISGGLAGGRPTRNNEQFF